The next 15 T cell receptor beta chains were all read from a single sample in a study of blood T cells in healthy people across ages. Primed by a sample-barcoded 5' primer and a J-beta primer mix, a second PCR proceeded for about 7 to 11 cycles. One entry per CDR3 protein results from TCRdb running MiXCR on the 5' RACE reads. The repertoire holds some 1.7 million distinct CDR3 sequences, with 28% as singletons. The sample comprised blood. These TCRs come from a woman in her twenties or thirties in good health.

This clonotype was detected a few times. This chain links TRBV19 with TRBJ1-5; D is unclear. CDR1 and CDR2 from the germline V gene are LNHDA and SQIVND (reference sequence). The CDR3 covers 14 residues. Trimming stripped 3 bases from V and 0 bases from J, with 6 bases between. The CDR3 coding sequence is TGTGCCAGTAGTATGGCGAATAGCAATCAGCCCCAGCATTTT. Translating gives CASSMANSNQPQHF.

This clonotype was counted between two and nine times. Possible read error: a much larger clone is one base away. The chain joins TRBV29-1 to TRBJ2-5, with 7 bases identical to TRBD1. The DNA end is more similar to TRBJ2-7, so the J call may be wrong. CDR1 SQVTM and CDR2 ANQGSEA come from the germline V gene. The CDR3 is made up of 13 amino acids. The CDR3 spells CIVVGDRDAEQYF. CDR3 DNA: TGCATCGTTGTCGGTGACAGGGATGCCGAGCAGTACTTC.

The V call is TRBV7-2, the J call TRBJ2-7; 8 positions agree with TRBD1. Germline loops: CDR1 SGHTA, CDR2 FQGNSA. The CDR3 is 15 residues long. The V and J ends lost 5 bases and 2 bases, in that order; junction bases with no gene match: 8. The CDR3 is CASSERTGKTYEQYF. CDR3 nucleotides: TGTGCCAGCAGCGAACGGACAGGGAAGACCTACGAGCAGTACTTC.

V gene TRBV27 combines with J gene TRBJ1-5; maybe TRBD1 (5 bases). V shed 3 bases and J shed 5 bases, with 14 bases lying between them. Germline-derived CDR1 and CDR2 are MNHEY and SMNVEV (reference sequence). The CDR3 is 15 amino acids. CDR3 bases: TGTGCCAGCAGTTTCAGGGCAGCGAAGGATCAGCCCCAGCATTTT. This translates into CASSFRAAKDQPQHF.

This clonotype has at least ten counts. This chain uses TRBV27 with TRBJ2-5; tentatively, D is TRBD2 (5 bases). The CDR3 length is 14 residues. V lost 1 base, J lost 5 bases, and 11 bases lay in between. CDR1 MNHEY and CDR2 SMNVEV come from the germline V gene (reference sequence). CDR3 protein: CASSLFRDRETQYF. Written as DNA, the CDR3 is TGTGCCAGCAGTTTATTCCGGGATCGGGAGACCCAGTACTTC.

This clonotype came up many times. The J gene is TRBJ2-1, the V gene TRBV10-3; D is undetermined. This CDR3 has 13 residues. V lost 7 bases, J lost 5 bases, and 12 bases lay in between. Germline CDR1 ENHRY, CDR2 SYGVKD. The CDR3 loop is CAITSSVNNEQFF. CDR3 in DNA: TGTGCCATCACTTCGTCGGTTAACAATGAGCAGTTCTTC.

V and J are TRBV27 and TRBJ2-5, with D possibly being TRBD2 (5 bases). This CDR3 spans 15 amino acids. V lost 3 bases to trimming and J lost 1 base, with 12 bases between them. Germline V CDR1 and CDR2: MNHEY, SMNVEV (reference sequence). CDR3 nucleotide sequence: TGTGCCAGCAGTTTCGAGGCGGGCTCCCAAGAGACCCAGTACTTC. The encoded protein is CASSFEAGSQETQYF.

This rearrangement joins TRBV10-3 to TRBJ2-1; 11 positions match TRBD2. J lost 7 bases, V lost 5 bases, and 19 bases had no gene match. The length of the CDR3 is 19 residues. Germline values: CDR1 ENHRY, CDR2 SYGVKD. In DNA, the CDR3 is TGTGCCATCAGTAACTCACTTGGTCCGGGACTAGCGGACCCTAATGAGCAGTTCTTC. It is translated as CAISNSLGPGLADPNEQFF.

This chain uses TRBV3-1 with TRBJ2-3, with 10 positions matching TRBD1. J was trimmed by 5 bases and V by 1 base; bases with no gene match: 0. The CDR3 runs 14 residues. Germline V gene sequence: CDR1 LGHDT, CDR2 YNNKEL (reference sequence). CDR3 loop: CASSQGDRGDTQYF. CDR3 nucleotide sequence: TGTGCCAGCAGCCAAGGGGACAGGGGAGATACGCAGTATTTT.

This sequence joins TRBV5-1 and TRBJ2-1, with D hard to call. Germline CDR1 reads SGHRS; CDR2 reads YFSETQ. V lost 0 bases and J lost 10, with 14 bases in between. CDR3 length: 14 amino acids. For the CDR3, the DNA is TGCGCCAGCAGCTTGGTTGTCGAGTATGGCGAGCAGTTCTTC. Translated, it gives CASSLVVEYGEQFF.

This clonotype was counted at least ten times. The V and J genes are TRBV2 and TRBJ2-3, with 11 bases identical to TRBD2. Germline values: CDR1 SNHLY, CDR2 FYNNEI. The CDR3 is 16 residues long. Unmatched junction bases numbered 6, after V lost 6 bases and J lost 1 base. The CDR3 reads CASSDLAGGRTDTQYF. The CDR3 DNA reads TGTGCCAGCAGCGACCTAGCGGGGGGACGCACAGATACGCAGTATTTT.

The V call is TRBV5-6, the J call TRBJ2-3, with D tentatively TRBD2 (6 bases). Trimming removed 0 bases at V and 4 bases at J, with 18 bases between. The CDR3 has 17 amino acids. Germline-derived CDR1 and CDR2 are SGHDT and YYEEEE. The CDR3, as DNA: TGTGCCAGCAGCTTGGGCTGGGGAGGAGGAGGATCAGATACGCAGTATTTT. It codes for CASSLGWGGGGSDTQYF. The variable domain in full, completed from reference TRBV5-6 and TRBJ2-3, reads DAGVTQSPTHLIKTRGQQVTLRCSPKSGHDTVSWYQQALGQGPQFIFQYYEEEERQRGNFPDRFSGHQFPNYSSELNVNALLLGDSALYLCASSLGWGGGGSDTQYFGPGTRLTVL.

The chain joins TRBV30 to TRBJ2-1, with 13 bases lining up with TRBD2. This CDR3 has 14 residues. CDR1 is GTSNPN and CDR2 is SVGIG in the germline V gene (reference sequence). Trimming removed 1 base from V and 8 bases from J; junction bases left unmatched: 2. The CDR3 sequence is CAWSGLAGGDEQFF. The CDR3 DNA reads as TGTGCCTGGAGTGGACTAGCGGGGGGCGATGAGCAGTTCTTC.

There are a few counts of this clonotype. The chain carries TRBV29-1 and TRBJ1-2; a possible D gene is TRBD1 (5 bases). The germline V gene encodes CDR1 SQVTM and CDR2 ANQGSEA. V lost 5 bases and J 4 bases, leaving 17 bases between the germline ends. The CDR3 sequence is 14 residues long. The CDR3 loop is CSVPKTPGFYGYTF. In DNA, the CDR3 is TGCAGCGTTCCCAAAACCCCAGGGTTCTATGGCTACACCTTC.

The rearrangement links TRBV2 to TRBJ2-7; D possibly corresponds to TRBD2 (6 bases). This CDR3 contains 13 residues. In germline, CDR1 is SNHLY, CDR2 FYNNEI. The V and J ends lost 4 bases and 5 bases respectively, with 12 bases between them. The CDR3: CASSGNRRDEQYF. CDR3 coding DNA: TGTGCCAGCAGTGGTAACAGGAGGGACGAGCAGTACTTC.